The clone carrying this TCR beta chain was detected once. The record originates from a study of blood T cell repertoires in COVID-19. Across the study: In each case, the material was cDNA or gDNA derived from T cells, B-cell-depleted T cells, or PBMCs.

Sequencing was performed with immunoSEQ multiplex PCR; in TCRdb, only in-frame clones are kept and a portion is missing. The data contain over 120,000 clones, 70% to 85% of them singletons. The CDR3 is made up of 16 amino acids. V lost 7 bases, J lost 6 bases, and 21 bases lay in between. CDR1 KGHDR and CDR2 SFDVKD come from the germline V gene. The receptor comes from a man aged 50-60 years who had recovered from COVID-19. V and J are TRBV24-1 and TRBJ2-1; D call uncertain. Source material: PBMCs or T cells enriched from blood (not recorded which). The CDR3 sequence: CATRIHSRQVINEQFF. The CDR3 bases are TGTGCCACCAGGATTCATTCCCGACAAGTCATCAATGAGCAGTTCTTC.